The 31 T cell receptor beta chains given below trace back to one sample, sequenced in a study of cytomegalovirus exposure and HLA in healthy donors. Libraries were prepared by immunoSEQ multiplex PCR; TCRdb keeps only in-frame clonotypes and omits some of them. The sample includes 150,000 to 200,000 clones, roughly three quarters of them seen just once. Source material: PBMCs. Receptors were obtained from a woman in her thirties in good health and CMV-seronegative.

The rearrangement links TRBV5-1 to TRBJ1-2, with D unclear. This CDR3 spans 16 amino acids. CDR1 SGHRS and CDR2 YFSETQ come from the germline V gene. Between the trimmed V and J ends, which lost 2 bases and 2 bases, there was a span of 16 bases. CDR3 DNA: TGCGCCAGCAGCTTTGGCCTCAACAACGCCAACTATGGCTACACCTTC. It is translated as CASSFGLNNANYGYTF.

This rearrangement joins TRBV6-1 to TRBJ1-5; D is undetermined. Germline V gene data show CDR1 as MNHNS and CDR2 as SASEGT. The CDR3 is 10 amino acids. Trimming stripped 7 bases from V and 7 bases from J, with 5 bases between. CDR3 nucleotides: TGTGCCAGCAATCAACAGCCCCAGCATTTT. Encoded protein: CASNQQPQHF.

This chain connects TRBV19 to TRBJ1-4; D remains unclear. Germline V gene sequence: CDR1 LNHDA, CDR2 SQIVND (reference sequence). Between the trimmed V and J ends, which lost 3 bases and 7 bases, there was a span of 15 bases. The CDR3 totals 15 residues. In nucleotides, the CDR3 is TGTGCCAGTAGTATTGGTGGAGGGAGGAGTGAAAAACTGTTTTTT. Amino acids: CASSIGGGRSEKLFF.

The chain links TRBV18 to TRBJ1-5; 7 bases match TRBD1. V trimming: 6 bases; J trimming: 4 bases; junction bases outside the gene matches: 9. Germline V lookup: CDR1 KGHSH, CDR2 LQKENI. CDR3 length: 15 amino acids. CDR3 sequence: CASSTIEGANQPQHF. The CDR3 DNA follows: TGTGCCAGCTCGACCATAGAGGGGGCGAATCAGCCCCAGCATTTT.

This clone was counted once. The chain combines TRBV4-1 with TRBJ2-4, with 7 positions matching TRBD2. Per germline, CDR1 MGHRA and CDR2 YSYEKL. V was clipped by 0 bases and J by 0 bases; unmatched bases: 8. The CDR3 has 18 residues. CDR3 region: CASSQESLSGIAKNIQYF. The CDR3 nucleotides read TGCGCCAGCAGCCAAGAGTCCCTGAGCGGGATAGCCAAAAACATTCAGTACTTC.

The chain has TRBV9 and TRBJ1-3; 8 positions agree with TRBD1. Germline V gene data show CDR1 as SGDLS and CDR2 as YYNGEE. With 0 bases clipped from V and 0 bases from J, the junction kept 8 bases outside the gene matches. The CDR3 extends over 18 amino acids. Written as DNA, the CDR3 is TGTGCCAGCAGCGTAGTTCAGGCAGGGGGCCCCTCTGGAAACACCATATATTTT. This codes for CASSVVQAGGPSGNTIYF.

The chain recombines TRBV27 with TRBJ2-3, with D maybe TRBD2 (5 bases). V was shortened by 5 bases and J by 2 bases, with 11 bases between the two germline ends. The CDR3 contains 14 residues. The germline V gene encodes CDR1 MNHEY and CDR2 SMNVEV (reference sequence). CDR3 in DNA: TGTGCCAGCAGTCTTGGACTTTTCACAGATACGCAGTATTTT. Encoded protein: CASSLGLFTDTQYF.

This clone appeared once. CDR3 coding DNA: TGTGCCAGTATCCCGGACAGATTGAACACTGAAGCTTTCTTT. Protein product: CASIPDRLNTEAFF. This chain uses TRBV19 with TRBJ1-1, with D possibly being TRBD1 (6 bases). Germline CDR1 LNHDA, CDR2 SQIVND (reference sequence). CDR3 length equals 14 residues. Trimming left V 7 bases short and J 0 bases short, with 12 bases between.

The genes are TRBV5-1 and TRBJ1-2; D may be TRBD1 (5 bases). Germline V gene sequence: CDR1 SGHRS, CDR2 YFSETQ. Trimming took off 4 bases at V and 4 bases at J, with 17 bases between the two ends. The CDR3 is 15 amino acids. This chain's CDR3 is CASSPGRGVSYGYTF. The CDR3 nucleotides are TGCGCCAGCAGCCCTGGGAGGGGAGTTAGCTATGGCTACACCTTC.

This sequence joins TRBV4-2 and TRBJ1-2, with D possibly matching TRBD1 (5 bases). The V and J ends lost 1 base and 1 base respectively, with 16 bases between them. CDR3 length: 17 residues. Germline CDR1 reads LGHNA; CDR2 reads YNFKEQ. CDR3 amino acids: CASSQGRGGRSNYGYTF. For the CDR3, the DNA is TGTGCCAGCAGCCAAGGCCGGGGGGGACGAAGTAACTATGGCTACACCTTC.

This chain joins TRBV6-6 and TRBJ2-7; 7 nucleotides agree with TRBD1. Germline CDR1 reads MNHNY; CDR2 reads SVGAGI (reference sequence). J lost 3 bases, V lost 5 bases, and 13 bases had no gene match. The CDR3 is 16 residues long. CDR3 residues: CASSQAPPGQNYEQYF. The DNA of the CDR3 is TGTGCCAGCAGTCAGGCCCCCCCGGGACAGAACTACGAGCAGTACTTC.

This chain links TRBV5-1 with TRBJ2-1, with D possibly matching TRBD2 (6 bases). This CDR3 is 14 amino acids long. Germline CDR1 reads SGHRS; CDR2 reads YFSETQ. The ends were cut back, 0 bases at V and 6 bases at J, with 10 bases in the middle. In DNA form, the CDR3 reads TGCGCCAGCAGCTTGGAGGGACTGCTCAATGAGCAGTTCTTC. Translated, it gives CASSLEGLLNEQFF.

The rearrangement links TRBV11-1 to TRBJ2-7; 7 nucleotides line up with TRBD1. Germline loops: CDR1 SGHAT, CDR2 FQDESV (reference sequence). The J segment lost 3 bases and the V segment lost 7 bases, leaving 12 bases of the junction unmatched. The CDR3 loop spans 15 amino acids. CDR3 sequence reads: CASTSPGTGVYEQYF. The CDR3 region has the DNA TGTGCCAGCACCTCCCCCGGAACAGGGGTCTACGAGCAGTACTTC.

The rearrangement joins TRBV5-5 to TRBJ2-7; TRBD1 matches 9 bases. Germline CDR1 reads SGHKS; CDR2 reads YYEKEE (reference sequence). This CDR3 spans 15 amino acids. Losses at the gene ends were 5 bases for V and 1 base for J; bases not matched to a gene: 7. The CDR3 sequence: CASRTAGTGSYEQYF. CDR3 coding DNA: TGTGCCAGCAGGACAGCCGGGACAGGGTCCTACGAGCAGTACTTC.

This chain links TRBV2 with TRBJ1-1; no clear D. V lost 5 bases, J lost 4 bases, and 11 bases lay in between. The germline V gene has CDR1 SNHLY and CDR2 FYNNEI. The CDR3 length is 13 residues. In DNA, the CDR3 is TGTGCCAGCAGTCAGACTATCGGCACTGAAGCTTTCTTT. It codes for CASSQTIGTEAFF.

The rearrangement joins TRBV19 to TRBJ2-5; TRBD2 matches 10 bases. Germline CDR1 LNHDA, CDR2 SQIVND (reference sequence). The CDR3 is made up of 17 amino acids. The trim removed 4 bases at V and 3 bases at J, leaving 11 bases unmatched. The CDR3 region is CASSTPRGSGGKETQYF. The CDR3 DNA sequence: TGTGCCAGTAGTACCCCTCGAGGTAGCGGGGGGAAAGAGACCCAGTACTTC.

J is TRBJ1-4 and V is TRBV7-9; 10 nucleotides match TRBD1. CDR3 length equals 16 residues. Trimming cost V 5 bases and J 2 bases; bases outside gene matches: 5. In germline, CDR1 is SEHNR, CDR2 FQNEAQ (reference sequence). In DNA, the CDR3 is TGTGCCAGCAGCCCGCCGGGACAGGGGACTAATGAAAAACTGTTTTTT. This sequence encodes CASSPPGQGTNEKLFF.

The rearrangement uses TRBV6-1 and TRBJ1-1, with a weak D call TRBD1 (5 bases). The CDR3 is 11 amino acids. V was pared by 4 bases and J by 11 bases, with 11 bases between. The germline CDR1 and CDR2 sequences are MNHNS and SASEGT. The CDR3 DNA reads TGTGCCAGCAGTGTCTCACAGGCGGCTTTCTTT. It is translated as CASSVSQAAFF.

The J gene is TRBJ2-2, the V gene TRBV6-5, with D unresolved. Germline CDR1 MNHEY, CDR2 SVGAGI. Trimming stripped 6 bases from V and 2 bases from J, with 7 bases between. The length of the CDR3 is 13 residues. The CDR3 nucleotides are TGTGCCAGCAGGCAAACAAACACCGGGGAGCTGTTTTTT. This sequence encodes CASRQTNTGELFF.

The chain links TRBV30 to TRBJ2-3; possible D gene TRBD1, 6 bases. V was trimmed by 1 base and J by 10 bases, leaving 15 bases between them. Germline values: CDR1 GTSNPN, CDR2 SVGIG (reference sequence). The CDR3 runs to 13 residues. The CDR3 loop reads CAWSATGPAAQYF. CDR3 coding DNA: TGTGCCTGGAGTGCCACAGGGCCCGCGGCGCAGTATTTT.

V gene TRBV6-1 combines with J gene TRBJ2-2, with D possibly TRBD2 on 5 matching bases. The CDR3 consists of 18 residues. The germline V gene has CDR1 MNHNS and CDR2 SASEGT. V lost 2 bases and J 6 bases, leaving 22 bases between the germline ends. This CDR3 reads CASSETLPASGYSGELFF. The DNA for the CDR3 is TGTGCCAGCAGTGAAACCTTGCCTGCATCGGGGTATTCCGGGGAGCTGTTTTTT.

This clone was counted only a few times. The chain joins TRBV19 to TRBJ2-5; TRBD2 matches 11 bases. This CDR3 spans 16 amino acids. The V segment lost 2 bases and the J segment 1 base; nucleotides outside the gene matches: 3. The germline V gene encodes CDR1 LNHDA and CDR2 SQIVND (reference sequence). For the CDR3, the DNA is TGTGCCAGTAGTATATCCGGGACTAGCGGCCAAGAGACCCAGTACTTC. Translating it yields CASSISGTSGQETQYF.

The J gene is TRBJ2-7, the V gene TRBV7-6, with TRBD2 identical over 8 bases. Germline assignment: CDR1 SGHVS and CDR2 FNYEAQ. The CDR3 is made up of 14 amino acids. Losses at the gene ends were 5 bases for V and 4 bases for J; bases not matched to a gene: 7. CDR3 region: CASSPLAGWYEQYF. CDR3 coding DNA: TGTGCCAGCAGCCCCTTAGCGGGGTGGTACGAGCAGTACTTC.

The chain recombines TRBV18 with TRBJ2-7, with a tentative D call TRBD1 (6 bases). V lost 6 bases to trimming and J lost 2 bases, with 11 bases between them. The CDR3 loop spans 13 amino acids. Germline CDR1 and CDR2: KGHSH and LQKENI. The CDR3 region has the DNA TGTGCCAGCTCCTTTGGACAGCCCTACGAGCAGTACTTC. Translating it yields CASSFGQPYEQYF.

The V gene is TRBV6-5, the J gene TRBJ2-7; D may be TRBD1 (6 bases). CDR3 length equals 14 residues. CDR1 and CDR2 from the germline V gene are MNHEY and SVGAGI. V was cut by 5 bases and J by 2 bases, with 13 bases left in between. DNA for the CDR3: TGTGCCAGCAGTACAGGGCCTCCTCCCTACGAGCAGTACTTC. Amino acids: CASSTGPPPYEQYF.

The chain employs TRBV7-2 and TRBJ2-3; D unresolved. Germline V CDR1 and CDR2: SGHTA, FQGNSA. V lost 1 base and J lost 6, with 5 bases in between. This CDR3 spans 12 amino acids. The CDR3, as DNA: TGTGCCAGCAGCTTAGTCGGGGATACGCAGTATTTT. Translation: CASSLVGDTQYF.

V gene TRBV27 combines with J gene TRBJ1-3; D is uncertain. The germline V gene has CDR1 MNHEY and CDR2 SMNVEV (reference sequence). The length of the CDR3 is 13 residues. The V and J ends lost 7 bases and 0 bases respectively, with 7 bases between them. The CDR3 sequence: CASKDYSGNTIYF. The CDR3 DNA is TGTGCCAGCAAGGACTACTCTGGAAACACCATATATTTT.

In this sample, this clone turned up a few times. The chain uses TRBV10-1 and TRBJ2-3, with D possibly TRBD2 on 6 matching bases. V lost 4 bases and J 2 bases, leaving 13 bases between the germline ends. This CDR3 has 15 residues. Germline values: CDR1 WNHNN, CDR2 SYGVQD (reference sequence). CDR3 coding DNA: TGCGCCAGCAGTGGGTCGCGGGGATACACAGATACGCAGTATTTT. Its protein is CASSGSRGYTDTQYF.

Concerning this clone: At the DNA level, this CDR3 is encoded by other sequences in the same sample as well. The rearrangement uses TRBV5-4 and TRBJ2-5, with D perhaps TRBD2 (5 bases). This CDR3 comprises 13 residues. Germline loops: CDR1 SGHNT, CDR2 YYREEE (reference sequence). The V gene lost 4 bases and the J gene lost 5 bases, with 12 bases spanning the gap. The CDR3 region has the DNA TGTGCCAGCAGCCTTGGTGGCGGGGAGACCCAGTACTTC. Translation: CASSLGGGETQYF.

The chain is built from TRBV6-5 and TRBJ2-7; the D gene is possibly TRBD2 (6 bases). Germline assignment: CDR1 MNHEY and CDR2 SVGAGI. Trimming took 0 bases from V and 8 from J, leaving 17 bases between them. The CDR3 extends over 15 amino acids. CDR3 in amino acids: CASSYSGGSSGKQYF. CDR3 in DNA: TGTGCCAGCAGTTACTCGGGAGGTTCATCAGGCAAGCAGTACTTC.

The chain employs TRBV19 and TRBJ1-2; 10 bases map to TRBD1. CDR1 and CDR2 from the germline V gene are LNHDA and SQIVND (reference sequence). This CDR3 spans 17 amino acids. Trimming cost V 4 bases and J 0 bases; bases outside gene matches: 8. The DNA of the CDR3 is TGTGCCAGTAGTACCCCGGACAGGGGGAACCCTAACTATGGCTACACCTTC. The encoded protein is CASSTPDRGNPNYGYTF.